Shown below are 3 T cell receptor beta chains from a single sample sequenced in a study of blood T cell repertoires in COVID-19. The protocol was immunoSEQ multiplex PCR, while the TCRdb copy is restricted to in-frame clones and leaves out a portion. The table lists hundreds of thousands of clones, 80% to 90% of them singletons. Sequenced material: peripheral blood. These receptors were taken from a woman aged 50 to 65 with acute or convalescent COVID-19.

The chain has TRBV19 and TRBJ1-6; 8 nucleotides match TRBD1. CDR1 and CDR2 (germline): LNHDA, SQIVND (reference sequence). This CDR3 comprises 14 residues. V gave up 5 bases and J gave up 6 bases; unmatched junction bases: 3. CDR3 in DNA: TGTGCCAGTAGTGTACAGGGGGTTAATTCACCCCTCCACTTT. Its translation is CASSVQGVNSPLHF.

The chain is built from TRBV3-1 (or the pseudogene TRBV3-2) and TRBJ2-7; D ambiguous. Per germline, CDR1 LGHDT and CDR2 YNNKEL (reference sequence). Trimming left V 4 bases short and J 0 bases short, with 16 bases between. This CDR3 is built from 16 residues. The CDR3 protein is CASSPSRSGSSYEQYF. The DNA of the CDR3 is TGTGCCAGCAGCCCCTCTCGATCAGGCTCCTCCTACGAGCAGTACTTC.

V gene TRBV15 combines with J gene TRBJ2-5; 7 bases match TRBD1. The length of the CDR3 is 14 residues. V lost 8 bases to trimming and J lost 2 bases; unmatched junction nucleotides: 8. The germline V gene encodes CDR1 LNHNV and CDR2 YYDKDF (reference sequence). CDR3 in DNA: TGTGCCACCGGCCGGGACAGCCTACAAGAGACCCAGTACTTC. Protein sequence: CATGRDSLQETQYF.